These 19 T cell receptor beta chains came from one sample sequenced in a study of Siglec-9 on CD8 T cells in melanoma. Clones were sequenced by immunoSEQ multiplex PCR, and TCRdb holds only the in-frame ones, with some missing. The repertoire includes tens of thousands of clones, about 80% of them detected once, and less than 7% sits in the top ten. The sample taken for sequencing was Siglec-9- CD8+ T cells sorted from blood. The origin of the receptors is a human donor in good health.

This clone came up a few times. The rearrangement joins TRBV25-1 to TRBJ1-1; TRBD1 matches 10 bases. Trimming at V came to 6 bases and at J to 6 bases, leaving 4 bases not matched to a gene. The CDR3 totals 13 residues. Germline CDR1 is MGHDK and CDR2 is SYGVNS. The CDR3 reads CASRGQGVPEAFF. The CDR3 nucleotides read TGTGCCAGCAGAGGACAGGGGGTTCCTGAAGCTTTCTTT. Supplemented by reference TRBV25-1 and TRBJ1-1, the full variable domain reads EADIYQTPRYLVIGTGKKITLECSQTMGHDKMYWYQQDPGMELHLIHYSYGVNSTEKGDLSSESTVSRIRTEHFPLTLESARPSHTSQYLCASRGQGVPEAFFGQGTRLTVV.

The chain recombines TRBV6-5 with TRBJ2-1; 7 nucleotides agree with TRBD2. The CDR3 sequence is 15 residues long. V was pared by 0 bases and J by 6 bases, with 5 bases of the junction left unmatched. Germline CDR1 MNHEY, CDR2 SVGAGI. The CDR3 nucleotides are TGTGCCAGCAGTTACTCTCGGGGGGTGGTCAATGAGCAGTTCTTC. Translated: CASSYSRGVVNEQFF.

V usage is TRBV5-4 and J usage is TRBJ1-1, with 9 positions matching TRBD1. V trimming: 0 bases; J trimming: 0 bases; junction bases outside the gene matches: 6. This CDR3 region has 17 residues. From germline, CDR1 is SGHNT and CDR2 YYREEE (reference sequence). The CDR3 protein is CASSLGDRDLLNTEAFF. Here the CDR3 DNA reads TGTGCCAGCAGCTTGGGGGACAGGGACTTATTGAACACTGAAGCTTTCTTT.

The chain has TRBV5-1 and TRBJ2-7; either TRBD1 or TRBD2 may supply D (6 bases each). The V end was cut by 0 bases, the J end by 4 bases, with 14 bases between. The CDR3 is 15 amino acids. In germline, CDR1 is SGHRS, CDR2 YFSETQ. CDR3 amino acids: CASSLVPGAFYEQYV. As DNA, the CDR3 is TGCGCCAGCAGCTTGGTCCCGGGGGCCTTTTACGAGCAGTACGTC.

This chain links TRBV10-3 with TRBJ2-1; 12 nucleotides agree with TRBD2. Germline trimming cut 6 bases from V and 0 bases from J; bases unmatched to any gene: 12. The CDR3 loop spans 19 amino acids. Germline V gene data show CDR1 as ENHRY and CDR2 as SYGVKD. This CDR3 is CAISAIWTSGTGSYNEQFF. DNA for the CDR3: TGTGCCATCAGCGCAATCTGGACTAGCGGGACAGGCTCCTACAATGAGCAGTTCTTC.

The chain carries TRBV11-2 and TRBJ2-3, with 9 bases lining up with TRBD2. This CDR3 comprises 15 residues. The V and J ends lost 5 bases and 2 bases, in that order; junction bases with no gene match: 5. Per the germline V gene, CDR1 is SGHAT and CDR2 is FQNNGV. This chain's CDR3 is CASSPSGANTDTQYF. The CDR3 DNA is TGTGCCAGCAGCCCTAGCGGGGCGAACACAGATACGCAGTATTTT.

The chain joins TRBV7-9 to TRBJ2-3; 7 bases match TRBD2. The CDR3 loop spans 14 amino acids. V trimming: 2 bases; J trimming: 2 bases; junction bases outside the gene matches: 1. CDR1 and CDR2 from the germline V gene are SEHNR and FQNEAQ (reference sequence). DNA for the CDR3: TGTGCCAGCAGCTTACTAGCGGACACAGATACGCAGTATTTT. Its protein product is CASSLLADTDTQYF. Filled out from reference TRBV7-9 and TRBJ2-3, the complete variable domain reads DTGVSQNPRHKITKRGQNVTFRCDPISEHNRLYWYRQTLGQGPEFLTYFQNEAQLEKSRLLSDRFSAERPKGSFSTLEIQRTEQGDSAMYLCASSLLADTDTQYFGPGTRLTVL.

This clone was picked up a small number of times. This chain connects TRBV7-9 to TRBJ1-5; D is uncertain. Trimming pared 3 bases from V and 6 bases from J, leaving 9 bases between. The V gene's germline CDR1 is SEHNR and CDR2 FQNEAQ (reference sequence). The CDR3 runs to 13 residues. Here the CDR3 reads CASSFGGIQPQHF. Written as DNA, the CDR3 is TGTGCCAGCAGCTTTGGAGGGATTCAGCCCCAGCATTTT.

V usage is TRBV13 and J usage is TRBJ2-3; D may be TRBD2 (6 bases). The CDR3 loop spans 17 amino acids. CDR1 is PRHDT, CDR2 FYEKMQ, per germline (reference sequence). V lost 4 bases and J lost 0, with 17 bases in between. DNA of the CDR3: TGTGCCAGCAGCTCAAAAGCACTCGGGACTAGCACAGATACGCAGTATTTT. Amino acids: CASSSKALGTSTDTQYF.

This clone appeared a few times. The chain carries TRBV15 and TRBJ1-6; D uncertain. Germline V lookup: CDR1 LNHNV, CDR2 YYDKDF (reference sequence). V shed 0 bases and J shed 3 bases, with 9 bases lying between them. This CDR3 has 16 residues. CDR3 amino acids: CATSRDVTDYNSPLHF. Here the CDR3 DNA reads TGTGCCACCAGCAGAGATGTGACGGACTATAATTCACCCCTCCACTTT.

The chain carries TRBV27 and TRBJ1-1, with D possibly being TRBD1 (5 bases). The CDR3 sequence is 12 residues long. V lost 8 bases to trimming and J lost 6 bases, with 13 bases between them. Germline V gene sequence: CDR1 MNHEY, CDR2 SMNVEV (reference sequence). The CDR3 nucleotides read TGTGCCAGCGTCGGCGGGGGGGCTGAAGCTTTCTTT. Its translation: CASVGGGAEAFF.

This clone was seen a handful of times. The chain is built from TRBV6-1 and TRBJ1-5; D is uncertain. CDR3 size: 12 residues. Trimming took off 4 bases at V and 5 bases at J, with 6 bases between the two ends. Germline V lookup: CDR1 MNHNS, CDR2 SASEGT. In nucleotides, the CDR3 is TGTGCCAGCAGTGGAAGGGATCAGCCCCAGCATTTT. Translating gives CASSGRDQPQHF.

This clone turned up a few times. The V and J genes are TRBV7-9 and TRBJ1-1; D uncertain. The germline CDR1 and CDR2 sequences are SEHNR and FQNEAQ (reference sequence). The V and J ends lost 4 bases and 6 bases respectively, with 9 bases between them. This CDR3 spans 12 amino acids. CDR3 loop: CASSSGVAEAFF. For the CDR3, the DNA is TGTGCCAGCAGCTCCGGGGTCGCTGAAGCTTTCTTT.

The chain has TRBV2 and TRBJ1-6, with D uncertain. The CDR3 is 14 residues long. Germline V lookup: CDR1 SNHLY, CDR2 FYNNEI. Trimming shortened V by 7 bases and J by 6 bases, and 13 bases separated the two germline ends. The CDR3 spells CASKAALPNSPLHF. The DNA of the CDR3 is TGTGCCAGCAAAGCAGCCCTACCTAATTCACCCCTCCACTTT.

The chain has TRBV11-2 and TRBJ2-1, with a possible D match to TRBD1 (5 bases). CDR3 length: 13 residues. Germline loops: CDR1 SGHAT, CDR2 FQNNGV. Trimming stripped 1 base from V and 10 bases from J, with 11 bases between. DNA for the CDR3: TGTGCCAGCAGCTTAGGGTTTGCAGGGGAGCAGTTCTTC. It codes for CASSLGFAGEQFF.

The chain is built from TRBV4-2 and TRBJ2-1; 12 positions agree with TRBD2. V was clipped by 3 bases and J by 8 bases; unmatched bases: 11. The germline V gene has CDR1 LGHNA and CDR2 YNFKEQ. The CDR3 loop spans 17 amino acids. CDR3 residues: CASSQETSGSPFHEQFF. The CDR3 nucleotides are TGTGCCAGCAGCCAGGAGACTAGCGGGAGTCCATTCCATGAGCAGTTCTTC.

J is TRBJ1-4 and V is TRBV7-6; D gene unclear. There are 19 residues in the CDR3. In germline, CDR1 is SGHVS, CDR2 FNYEAQ. Trimming removed 2 bases at V and 0 bases at J, with 19 bases between. CDR3 sequence: CASSLFGEILDSTNEKLFF. CDR3 nucleotide sequence: TGTGCCAGCAGCTTATTCGGAGAAATTCTTGATTCAACTAATGAAAAACTGTTTTTT.

The chain links TRBV5-1 to TRBJ1-5; D is possibly TRBD1 (6 bases). CDR1 is SGHRS and CDR2 is YFSETQ in the germline V gene. V was cut by 4 bases and J by 6 bases, with 14 bases left in between. The CDR3 sequence is 14 residues long. CDR3 amino acids: CASSPDGGIQPQHF. The CDR3 coding sequence is TGCGCCAGCAGCCCAGACGGGGGCATTCAGCCCCAGCATTTT.

The genes are TRBV5-6 and TRBJ2-7, with TRBD1 identical over 11 bases. The V and J ends lost 4 bases and 5 bases, in that order; junction bases with no gene match: 11. The CDR3 spans 16 residues. The V gene's germline CDR1 is SGHDT and CDR2 YYEEEE. The CDR3 bases are TGTGCCAGCAGCGAACCGGGACAGGGGGTGGAGCACGAGCAGTACGTC. As protein: CASSEPGQGVEHEQYV.